The 20 T cell receptor beta chains below all came from one sample that was sequenced in a study of CD8+ T cells in alopecia areata. Reverse transcribed after extraction, RNA yielded cDNA as the sequencing template. The method was immunoSEQ multiplex PCR; TCRdb's version includes in-frame clones alone and lacks a portion of them. The sample carries about 210,000 clones, approximately 45% recorded once. The treatment: oral pan-JAK inhibitor, 5-10 mg twice daily. The starting material was CD4+ T cells sorted from blood, obtained at approximately week 36, from a patient treated with tofacitinib. The origin of the receptors is a human donor with alopecia areata.

In this sample, this clone turned up a few times. The chain employs TRBV5-1 and TRBJ1-5; no clear D gene. V was pared by 0 bases and J by 4 bases, with 5 bases between. The CDR3 sequence is 13 residues long. Germline CDR1 is SGHRS and CDR2 is YFSETQ. CDR3: CASSLGLNQPQHF. Here the CDR3 DNA reads TGCGCCAGCAGCTTGGGACTAAATCAGCCCCAGCATTTT. Together with reference TRBV5-1 and TRBJ1-5, the CDR3 gives the full variable domain: KAGVTQTPRYLIKTRGQQVTLSCSPISGHRSVSWYQQTPGQGLQFLFEYFSETQRNKGNFPGRFSGRQFSNSRSEMNVSTLELGDSALYLCASSLGLNQPQHFGDGTRLSIL.

The chain carries TRBV5-1 and TRBJ1-3; no reliable D call. Germline V CDR1 and CDR2: SGHRS, YFSETQ. V dropped 0 bases and J dropped 0 bases, with 7 bases sitting between them. There are 15 residues in the CDR3. The CDR3 coding sequence is TGCGCCAGCAGCTTGGACGGCACCTCTGGAAACACCATATATTTT. It yields the protein CASSLDGTSGNTIYF.

This chain joins TRBV23-1 and TRBJ2-2; D remains unclear. TRBV23-1 is an ORF, and what it does is uncertain. V gave up 2 bases and J gave up 4 bases, with 20 bases separating them. The CDR3 sequence is 18 residues long. CDR3 sequence: CASSQSWTGLGSTGELFF. The CDR3 DNA sequence: TGCGCCAGCAGTCAAAGTTGGACCGGCCTCGGGTCCACCGGGGAGCTGTTTTTT.

This clone was found a few times. This sequence joins TRBV4-3 and TRBJ2-5; no reliable D call. V was pared by 3 bases and J by 2 bases, with 7 bases between. The V gene's germline CDR1 is LGHNA and CDR2 YSLEER. CDR3 length: 13 amino acids. CDR3 coding DNA: TGCGCCAGCAGCCATACGGCTCAAGAGACCCAGTACTTC. It encodes CASSHTAQETQYF.

This chain connects TRBV25-1 to TRBJ1-1, with TRBD1 matching over 9 bases. The CDR3 loop spans 16 amino acids. V was clipped by 4 bases and J by 1 base; unmatched bases: 7. CDR1 and CDR2 (germline): MGHDK, SYGVNS. Here the CDR3 reads CASSALQGASNTEAFF. The CDR3 DNA sequence: TGTGCCAGCAGTGCTCTACAGGGGGCCTCGAACACTGAAGCTTTCTTT.

The chain links TRBV4-3 to TRBJ2-5; D gene uncertain. This CDR3 is 13 amino acids long. Germline assignment: CDR1 LGHNA and CDR2 YSLEER. The germline V and J ends were trimmed by 3 bases and 4 bases, with 9 bases remaining between them. CDR3 sequence reads: CASSQTGRETQYF. CDR3 in DNA: TGCGCCAGCAGCCAGACGGGCAGAGAGACCCAGTACTTC.

Worth noting for this clone: The junction differs from germline at one of its ends, possibly a read error. V is TRBV20-1 and J is TRBJ2-7; 7 bases map to TRBD1. CDR1 and CDR2 (germline): DFQATT, SNEGSKA (reference sequence). There are 10 residues in the CDR3. This CDR3 is CSAKVDRPNF. CDR3 coding DNA: TGCAGTGCTAAAGTGGACAGGCCGAATTTC.

CDR3 bases: TGTGCCACCAGCAGAGGAAGTGGGGGGGATGAGCAGTTCTTC. Its protein is CATSRGSGGDEQFF. This chain connects TRBV15 to TRBJ2-1; 7 nucleotides match TRBD2. With 1 base clipped from V and 8 bases from J, the junction kept 5 bases outside the gene matches. The CDR3 covers 14 residues. CDR1 LNHNV and CDR2 YYDKDF come from the germline V gene (reference sequence).

V is TRBV7-3 and J is TRBJ1-1; a weak D match, TRBD1 (5 bases). CDR1 is SGHTA and CDR2 is FQGTGA in the germline V gene. With 10 bases removed from V and 11 bases from J, the gap between germline ends came to 14 bases. The CDR3 has 10 amino acids. The CDR3 DNA sequence: TGTGCCAACGCGACAGTTGGTGCTTTCTTT. Encoded protein: CANATVGAFF.

This chain connects TRBV2 to TRBJ2-5, with 11 bases fitting TRBD1. V lost 6 bases and J lost 3; bases outside the gene matches: 0. The CDR3 length is 13 residues. CDR1 is SNHLY, CDR2 FYNNEI, per germline. For the CDR3, the DNA is TGTGCCAGCAGGGGACAGGGGGAAGAGACCCAGTACTTC. Translating it yields CASRGQGEETQYF.

This clone was counted between two and nine times. The V and J genes are TRBV27 and TRBJ1-5, with D hard to call. This CDR3 has 15 amino acids. V lost 6 bases, J lost 4 bases, and 16 bases lay in between. Germline V lookup: CDR1 MNHEY, CDR2 SMNVEV (reference sequence). CDR3 in amino acids: CASRIVGHRNQPQHF. The DNA for the CDR3 is TGTGCCAGCAGAATTGTAGGGCACCGTAATCAGCCCCAGCATTTT.

The rearrangement uses TRBV28 and TRBJ2-7; D is perhaps TRBD1 (6 bases). The CDR3 loop spans 14 amino acids. Looked up from germline, CDR1 is MDHEN and CDR2 is SYDVKM. Trimming pared 6 bases from V and 7 bases from J, leaving 19 bases between. The CDR3 DNA is TGTGCCAGCAGAACATCAGGGGCCCTAATAGAGCAGTACTTC. Translating it yields CASRTSGALIEQYF.

This clone came up a few times. The CDR3 DNA reads TGTGCCAGCAGCTCTCTAGCGGACTCCTACGAGCAGTACTTC. Protein sequence: CASSSLADSYEQYF. This chain links TRBV7-9 with TRBJ2-7; 7 positions match TRBD2. V shed 4 bases and J 0 bases; nucleotides not matched to a gene: 3. Germline V gene sequence: CDR1 SEHNR, CDR2 FQNEAQ (reference sequence). The CDR3 consists of 14 residues.

This clone occurred a few times. J is TRBJ2-2 and V is TRBV5-1; the D is unclear. The CDR3 has 15 residues. V was shortened by 4 bases and J by 4 bases, with 14 bases between the two germline ends. Germline assignment: CDR1 SGHRS and CDR2 YFSETQ. The CDR3 sequence: CASSQEPSGTGELFF. In nucleotides, the CDR3 is TGCGCCAGCAGCCAAGAGCCCTCGGGCACCGGGGAGCTGTTTTTT.

This chain links TRBV30 with TRBJ2-5, with a weak D call TRBD2 (5 bases). The CDR3 is 15 residues long. The germline V gene has CDR1 GTSNPN and CDR2 SVGIG (reference sequence). The V end lost 3 bases, the J end lost 10 bases, and 24 bases lay between the germline ends. The CDR3 DNA sequence: TGTGCCTGGAGCCCTAAGGTCCTCTCCCCGAGGGACCAGTACTTC. Protein product: CAWSPKVLSPRDQYF. The full variable domain, its missing parts supplied by reference TRBV30 and TRBJ2-5, is SQTIHQWPATLVQPVGSPLSLECTVEGTSNPNLYWYRQAAGRGLQLLFYSVGIGQISSEVPQNLSASRPQDRQFILSSKKLLLSDSGFYLCAWSPKVLSPRDQYFGPGTRLLVL.

The chain recombines TRBV5-5 with TRBJ2-6; D unresolved. This CDR3 has 15 amino acids. V gave up 4 bases and J gave up 0 bases, with 8 bases separating them. The germline CDR1 and CDR2 sequences are SGHKS and YYEKEE (reference sequence). The DNA for the CDR3 is TGTGCCAGCAGCCTCCTAACCTCTGGGGCCAACGTCCTGACTTTC. It yields the protein CASSLLTSGANVLTF.

This clone showed up just a few times. The V gene is TRBV7-2, the J gene TRBJ2-5, with 7 nucleotides matching TRBD2. The junction had 5 bases not matched to a gene; V was cut back by 3 bases and J by 7 bases. The germline V gene encodes CDR1 SGHTA and CDR2 FQGNSA. The CDR3 consists of 13 residues. CDR3 DNA sequence: TGTGCCAGCAGCTTCGGACCGGGGGGGACCCAGTACTTC. Its translation is CASSFGPGGTQYF.

The genes are TRBV29-1 and TRBJ2-7; TRBD2 is a possible D gene (5 bases). This CDR3 region has 10 residues. V lost 6 bases, J lost 9 bases, and 12 bases lay in between. The V gene's germline CDR1 is SQVTM and CDR2 ANQGSEA. CDR3 in amino acids: CSVGEEGQYF. The CDR3 bases are TGCAGCGTGGGTGAAGAGGGGCAGTACTTC.

This clone was seen only a few times. The gene calls are TRBV29-1 and TRBJ2-2, with D possibly being TRBD2 (6 bases). CDR1 and CDR2 from the germline V gene are SQVTM and ANQGSEA. The ends were cut back, 2 bases at V and 6 bases at J, with 22 bases in the middle. The CDR3 totals 17 residues. The CDR3 nucleotides read TGCAGCGTTGAAAGGGCTGGCGTGGGGGGAACACCCGGGGAGCTGTTTTTT. It translates to CSVERAGVGGTPGELFF.

This clone was seen a handful of times. The genes are TRBV29-1 and TRBJ2-1, with no clear D. CDR1 is SQVTM, CDR2 ANQGSEA, per germline. The CDR3 length is 12 residues. V lost 4 bases and J lost 6, with 10 bases in between. The CDR3 DNA follows: TGCAGCGTTGGGCGGCAGCGCAATGAGCAGTTCTTC. Translation gives CSVGRQRNEQFF.